This TCR beta chain comes out of a study of T cell responses to AZD1222 COVID-19 vaccine. Findings and limits, study-wide: Donor demographics were predominantly white British with a female majority; clonal diversity may be underestimated.

The CDR3 consists of 15 residues. After removal of 3 bases from V and 6 bases from J, the junction contained 5 bases not matched to a gene. CDR1 is MNHEY and CDR2 is SVGEGT in the germline V gene. TCRdb keeps only in-frame clones here, not all; method: immunoSEQ multiplex PCR. The sample lists approximately 120,000 clones; approximately 89% were seen once. Comments on this clone: Antigen specificity is unknown.

The genes are TRBV6-2 or TRBV6-3 and TRBJ2-1; 10 nucleotides match TRBD2. The sample consisted of peripheral blood, taken 28 days after the second AZD1222 dose. The sequence was obtained from an adult who received the AZD1222 COVID-19 vaccine. CDR3 coding DNA: TGTGCCAGCAGTTATAGGAGCGGGGGGGTCAATGAGCAGTTCTTC. It translates to CASSYRSGGVNEQFF.